A single T cell receptor (beta chain) is shown here with its context. Libraries were prepared by immunoSEQ multiplex PCR; TCRdb keeps only in-frame clonotypes and omits some of them. This sample has about 20,000 clones, with roughly 90% found just once. V was trimmed by 0 bases and J by 0 bases, leaving 14 bases between them. Germline CDR1 is SQVTM and CDR2 is ANQGSEA. The CDR3 extends over 16 amino acids. This sample was included in a study of T cell changes during pregnancy in multiple sclerosis. The sequence was obtained from a female donor in good health, enrolled as a control in a pregnancy study. The sample here was CD8+ T cells from peripheral blood mononuclear cells, taken in the second trimester of pregnancy. This chain links TRBV29-1 with TRBJ1-2, with a possible D match to TRBD1 (6 bases). Here the CDR3 reads CSVEDPGTRANYGYTF. Written as DNA, the CDR3 is TGCAGCGTTGAAGATCCGGGGACAAGAGCTAACTATGGCTACACCTTC.